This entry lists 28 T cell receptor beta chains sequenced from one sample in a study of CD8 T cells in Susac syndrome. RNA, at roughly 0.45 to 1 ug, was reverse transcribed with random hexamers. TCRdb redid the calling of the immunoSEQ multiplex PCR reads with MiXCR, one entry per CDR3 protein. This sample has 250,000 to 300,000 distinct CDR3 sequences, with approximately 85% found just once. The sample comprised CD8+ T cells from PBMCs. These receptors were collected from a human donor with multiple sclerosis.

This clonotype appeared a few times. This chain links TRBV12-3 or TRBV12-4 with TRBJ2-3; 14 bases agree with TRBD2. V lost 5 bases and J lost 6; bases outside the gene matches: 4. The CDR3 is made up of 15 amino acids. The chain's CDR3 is CASSPRTSGRDTQYF. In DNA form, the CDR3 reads TGTGCCAGCAGTCCGCGGACTAGCGGGAGGGATACGCAGTATTTT.

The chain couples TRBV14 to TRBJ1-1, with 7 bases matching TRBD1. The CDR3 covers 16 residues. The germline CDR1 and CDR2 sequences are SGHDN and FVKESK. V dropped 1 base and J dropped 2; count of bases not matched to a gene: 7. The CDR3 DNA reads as TGTGCCAGCAGCCAAGTAGGGGGCGGAATAAACACTGAAGCTTTCTTT. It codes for CASSQVGGGINTEAFF. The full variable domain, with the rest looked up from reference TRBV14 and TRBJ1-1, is EAGVTQFPSHSVIEKGQTVTLRCDPISGHDNLYWYRRVMGKEIKFLLHFVKESKQDESGMPNNRFLAERTGGTYSTLKVQPAELEDSGVYFCASSQVGGGINTEAFFGQGTRLTVV.

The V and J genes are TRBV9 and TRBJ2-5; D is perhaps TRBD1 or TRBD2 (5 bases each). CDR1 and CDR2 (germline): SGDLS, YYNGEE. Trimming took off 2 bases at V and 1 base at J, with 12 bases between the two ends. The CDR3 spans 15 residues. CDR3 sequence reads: CASSVGGGSQETQYF. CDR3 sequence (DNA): TGTGCCAGCAGCGTCGGTGGGGGTTCCCAAGAGACCCAGTACTTC.

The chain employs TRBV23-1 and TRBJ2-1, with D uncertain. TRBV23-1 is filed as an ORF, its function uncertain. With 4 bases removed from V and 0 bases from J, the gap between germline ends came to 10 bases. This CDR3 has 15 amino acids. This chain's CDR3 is CASSRPVSSYNEQFF. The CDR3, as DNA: TGCGCCAGCAGTCGCCCGGTTAGCTCCTACAATGAGCAGTTCTTC.

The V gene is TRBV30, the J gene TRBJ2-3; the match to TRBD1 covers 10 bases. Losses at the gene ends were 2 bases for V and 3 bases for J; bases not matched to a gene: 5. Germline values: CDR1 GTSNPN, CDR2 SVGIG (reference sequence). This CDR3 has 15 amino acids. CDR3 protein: CAWSIRDRGTDTQYF. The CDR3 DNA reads TGTGCCTGGAGTATCCGGGACAGGGGTACAGATACGCAGTATTTT.

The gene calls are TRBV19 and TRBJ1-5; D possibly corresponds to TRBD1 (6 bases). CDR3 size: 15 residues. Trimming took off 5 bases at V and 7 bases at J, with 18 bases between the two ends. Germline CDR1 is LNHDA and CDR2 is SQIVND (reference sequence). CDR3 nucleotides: TGTGCCAGTAGTGCCGAACAGGGAAGGTTCCAGCCCCAGCATTTT. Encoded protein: CASSAEQGRFQPQHF.

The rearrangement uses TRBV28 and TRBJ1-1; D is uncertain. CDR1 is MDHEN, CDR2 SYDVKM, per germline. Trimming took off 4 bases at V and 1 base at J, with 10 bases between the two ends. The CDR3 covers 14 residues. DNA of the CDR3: TGTGCCAGCAGTTGGGTGGGGAGGAACACTGAAGCTTTCTTT. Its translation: CASSWVGRNTEAFF.

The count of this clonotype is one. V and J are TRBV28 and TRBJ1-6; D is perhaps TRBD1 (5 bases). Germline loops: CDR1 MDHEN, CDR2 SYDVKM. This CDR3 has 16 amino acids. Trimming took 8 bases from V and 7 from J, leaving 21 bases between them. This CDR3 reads CASASAHQEGNSPLHF. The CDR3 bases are TGTGCCAGCGCGTCGGCCCACCAAGAGGGGAATTCACCCCTCCACTTT.

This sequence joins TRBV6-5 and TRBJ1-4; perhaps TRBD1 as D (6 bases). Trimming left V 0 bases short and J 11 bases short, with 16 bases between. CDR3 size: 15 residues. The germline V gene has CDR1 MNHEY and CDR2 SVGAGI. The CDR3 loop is CASSYSKIGGLKLFF. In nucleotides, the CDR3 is TGTGCCAGCAGTTACTCGAAGATTGGGGGCTTGAAACTGTTTTTT.

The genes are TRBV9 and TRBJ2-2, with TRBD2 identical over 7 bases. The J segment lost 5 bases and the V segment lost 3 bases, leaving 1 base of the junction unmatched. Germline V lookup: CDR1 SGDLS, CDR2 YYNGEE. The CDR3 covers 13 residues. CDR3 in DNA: TGTGCCAGCAGCGCCGGGGGGACCGGGGAGCTGTTTTTT. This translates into CASSAGGTGELFF.

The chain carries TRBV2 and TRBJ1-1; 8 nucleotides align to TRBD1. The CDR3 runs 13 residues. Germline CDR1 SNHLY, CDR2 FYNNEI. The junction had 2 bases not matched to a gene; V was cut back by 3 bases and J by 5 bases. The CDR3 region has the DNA TGTGCCAGCAGTGACAGGGGGCTAACTGAAGCTTTCTTT. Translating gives CASSDRGLTEAFF. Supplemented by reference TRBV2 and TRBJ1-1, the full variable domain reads EPEVTQTPSHQVTQMGQEVILRCVPISNHLYFYWYRQILGQKVEFLVSFYNNEISEKSEIFDDQFSVERPDGSNFTLKIRSTKLEDSAMYFCASSDRGLTEAFFGQGTRLTVV.

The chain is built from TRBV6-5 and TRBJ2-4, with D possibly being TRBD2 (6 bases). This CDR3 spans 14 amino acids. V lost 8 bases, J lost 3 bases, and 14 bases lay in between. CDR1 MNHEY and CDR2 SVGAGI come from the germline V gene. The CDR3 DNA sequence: TGTGCCAGCCGTACCGGGGGAGGCAAAAACATTCAGTACTTC. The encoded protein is CASRTGGGKNIQYF.

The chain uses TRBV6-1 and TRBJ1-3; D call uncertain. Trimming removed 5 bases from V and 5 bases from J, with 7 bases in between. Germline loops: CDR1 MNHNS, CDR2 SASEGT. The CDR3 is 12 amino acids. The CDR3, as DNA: TGTGCCAGCAGTAGGGTTAGAAACACCATATATTTT. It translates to CASSRVRNTIYF.

This CDR3 is CASSLGDGTYEQYF. The CDR3 nucleotides read TGTGCCAGCAGCTTGGGGGACGGAACCTACGAGCAGTACTTC. This chain uses TRBV7-6 with TRBJ2-7; perhaps D is TRBD1 or TRBD2 (5 bases each). The CDR3 has 14 amino acids. V gave up 3 bases and J gave up 2 bases, with 11 bases separating them. Germline values: CDR1 SGHVS, CDR2 FNYEAQ. Variable domain in full (rest from reference TRBV7-6 and TRBJ2-7): GAGVSQSPRYKVTKRGQDVALRCDPISGHVSLYWYRQALGQGPEFLTYFNYEAQQDKSGLPNDRFSAERPEGSISTLTIQRTEQRDSAMYRCASSLGDGTYEQYFGPGTRLTVT.

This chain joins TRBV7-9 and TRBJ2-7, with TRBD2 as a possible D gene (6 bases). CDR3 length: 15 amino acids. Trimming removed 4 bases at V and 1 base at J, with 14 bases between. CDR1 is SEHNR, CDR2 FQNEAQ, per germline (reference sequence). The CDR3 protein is CASSSLGSGSYEQYF. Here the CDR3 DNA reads TGTGCCAGCAGCTCTCTAGGGAGCGGGTCCTACGAGCAGTACTTC.

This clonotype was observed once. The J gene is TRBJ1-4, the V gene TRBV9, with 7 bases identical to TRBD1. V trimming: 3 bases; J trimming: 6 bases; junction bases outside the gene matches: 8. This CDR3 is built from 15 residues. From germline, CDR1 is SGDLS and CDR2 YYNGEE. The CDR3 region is CASSAAGTDHEKLFF. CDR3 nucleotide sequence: TGTGCCAGCAGCGCGGCCGGGACAGATCATGAAAAACTGTTTTTT.

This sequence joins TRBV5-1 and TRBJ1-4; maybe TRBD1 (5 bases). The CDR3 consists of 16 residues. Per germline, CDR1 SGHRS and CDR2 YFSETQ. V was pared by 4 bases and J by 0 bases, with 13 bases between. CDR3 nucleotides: TGCGCCAGCAGCATGCGGGGACGGGCAACTAATGAAAAACTGTTTTTT. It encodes CASSMRGRATNEKLFF.

The CDR3: CASSLAGGELFF. The CDR3 nucleotides read TGTGCCAGCAGCTTGGCCGGCGGGGAGCTGTTTTTT. The gene calls are TRBV5-6 and TRBJ2-2; D is ambiguous. V gave up 0 bases and J gave up 7 bases, with 4 bases separating them. CDR3 length: 12 amino acids. Germline CDR1 and CDR2: SGHDT and YYEEEE.

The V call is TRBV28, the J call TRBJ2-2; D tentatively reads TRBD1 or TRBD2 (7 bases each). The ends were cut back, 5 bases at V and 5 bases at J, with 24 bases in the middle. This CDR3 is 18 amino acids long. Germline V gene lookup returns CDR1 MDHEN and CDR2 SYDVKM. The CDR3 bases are TGTGCCAGCAGTCCCCCAATGACAGGGTTGGGAGGGACCGGGGAGCTGTTTTTT. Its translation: CASSPPMTGLGGTGELFF.

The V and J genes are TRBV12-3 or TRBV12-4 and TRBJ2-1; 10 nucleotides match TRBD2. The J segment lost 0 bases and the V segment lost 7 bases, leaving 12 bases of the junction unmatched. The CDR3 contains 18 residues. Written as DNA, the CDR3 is TGTGCCAGCACCATCTTCGGGTCTAGCGGGAGCTCCTACAATGAGCAGTTCTTC. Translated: CASTIFGSSGSSYNEQFF.

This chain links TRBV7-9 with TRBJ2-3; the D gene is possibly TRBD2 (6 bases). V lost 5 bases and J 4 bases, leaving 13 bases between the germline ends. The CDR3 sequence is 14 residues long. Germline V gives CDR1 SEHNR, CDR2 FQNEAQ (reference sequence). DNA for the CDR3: TGTGCCAGCAGCCCTAGCGCAAGAGCAGATACGCAGTATTTT. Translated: CASSPSARADTQYF. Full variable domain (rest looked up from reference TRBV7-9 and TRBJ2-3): DTGVSQNPRHKITKRGQNVTFRCDPISEHNRLYWYRQTLGQGPEFLTYFQNEAQLEKSRLLSDRFSAERPKGSFSTLEIQRTEQGDSAMYLCASSPSARADTQYFGPGTRLTVL.

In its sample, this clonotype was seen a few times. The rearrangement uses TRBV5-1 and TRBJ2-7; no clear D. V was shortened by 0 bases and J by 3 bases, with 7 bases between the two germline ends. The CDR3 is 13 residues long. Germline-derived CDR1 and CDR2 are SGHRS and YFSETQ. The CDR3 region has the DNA TGCGCCAGCAGCTTGGTTTCGGGCTACGAGCAGTACTTC. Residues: CASSLVSGYEQYF.

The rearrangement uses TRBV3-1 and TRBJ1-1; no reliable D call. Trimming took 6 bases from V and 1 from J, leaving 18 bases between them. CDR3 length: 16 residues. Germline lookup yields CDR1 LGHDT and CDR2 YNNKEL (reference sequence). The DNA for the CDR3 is TGTGCCAGCAGTTCGCCTCACACGACCGAGAACACTGAAGCTTTCTTT. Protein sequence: CASSSPHTTENTEAFF.

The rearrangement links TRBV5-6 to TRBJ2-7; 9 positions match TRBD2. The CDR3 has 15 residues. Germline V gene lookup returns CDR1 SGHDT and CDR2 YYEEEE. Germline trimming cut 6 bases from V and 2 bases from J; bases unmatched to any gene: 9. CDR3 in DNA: TGTGCCAGCACCACCCGGGCTAGCGGGGCCTACGAGCAGTACTTC. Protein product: CASTTRASGAYEQYF. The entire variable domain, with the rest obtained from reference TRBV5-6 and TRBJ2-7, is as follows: DAGVTQSPTHLIKTRGQQVTLRCSPKSGHDTVSWYQQALGQGPQFIFQYYEEEERQRGNFPDRFSGHQFPNYSSELNVNALLLGDSALYLCASTTRASGAYEQYFGPGTRLTVT.

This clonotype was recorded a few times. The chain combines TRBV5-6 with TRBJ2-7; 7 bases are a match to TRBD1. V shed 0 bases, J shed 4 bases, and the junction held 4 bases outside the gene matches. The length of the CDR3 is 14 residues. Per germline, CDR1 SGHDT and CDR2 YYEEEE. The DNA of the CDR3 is TGTGCCAGCAGCTTGGGCAGGGGGAGATACGAGCAGTACTTC. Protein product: CASSLGRGRYEQYF.

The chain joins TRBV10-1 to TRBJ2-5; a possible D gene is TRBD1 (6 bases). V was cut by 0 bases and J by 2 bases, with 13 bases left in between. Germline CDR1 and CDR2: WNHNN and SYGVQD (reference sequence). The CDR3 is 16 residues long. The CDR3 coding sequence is TGCGCCAGCAGTGAGTCGCTCGGGACATATCAAGAGACCCAGTACTTC. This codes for CASSESLGTYQETQYF.

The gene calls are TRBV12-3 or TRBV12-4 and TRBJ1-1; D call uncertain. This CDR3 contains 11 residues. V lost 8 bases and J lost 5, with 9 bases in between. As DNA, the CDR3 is TGTGCCAGCGGCCCGAGGACTGAAGCTTTCTTT. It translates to CASGPRTEAFF.

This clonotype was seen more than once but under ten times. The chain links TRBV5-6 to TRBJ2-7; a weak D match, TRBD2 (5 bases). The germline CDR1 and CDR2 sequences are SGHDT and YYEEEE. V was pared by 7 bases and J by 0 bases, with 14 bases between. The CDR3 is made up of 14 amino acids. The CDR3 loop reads CASLAAGNSYEQYF. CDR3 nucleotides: TGTGCCAGCCTGGCCGCGGGCAACTCCTACGAGCAGTACTTC.